Listed below are T cell receptor beta chains from one sample, sequenced in a study of shared clonotypes between healthy human individuals. Sequencing used immunoSEQ multiplex PCR; TCRdb keeps in-frame clones, though not all of them. The repertoire holds roughly 770,000 clones, with around 96% as singletons. The sequenced material came from naive CD8+ T cells sorted from blood. The receptors shown here come from a man aged 30-40 years in good health. The CDR3 runs from the conserved cysteine through the conserved F or W. Fields, in order: D gene, clone size, V gene, J gene, CDR3 protein, CDR3 DNA. The D gene is left open where the match is weak. Clone size, where shown, is once, few, many, or a class for clones that have expanded.

D: NA; size: NA; V: TRBV21-1; J: TRBJ2-7; CDR3: CASSKALGGSYEQYF; DNA: TGTGCCAGCAGCAAAGCGCTAGGCGGCTCCTACGAGCAGTACTTC
D: NA; size: NA; V: TRBV29-1; J: TRBJ2-1; CDR3: CSVVLTGEGDEQFF; DNA: TGCAGCGTTGTCCTAACGGGAGAGGGCGATGAGCAGTTCTTC
D: NA; size: NA; V: TRBV5-1; J: TRBJ2-1; CDR3: CASSPDLPGPPHNEQFF; DNA: TGCGCCAGCAGCCCGGACCTCCCGGGCCCACCCCACAATGAGCAGTTCTTC
D: TRBD2; size: NA; V: TRBV7-9; J: TRBJ2-1; CDR3: CASSSPGLAYNEQFF; DNA: TGTGCCAGCAGCTCGCCGGGACTAGCGTACAATGAGCAGTTCTTC
D: TRBD1; size: NA; V: TRBV27; J: TRBJ1-1; CDR3: CASSIWTGDMNTEAFF; DNA: TGTGCCAGCAGTATCTGGACAGGGGATATGAACACTGAAGCTTTCTTT
D: NA; size: NA; V: TRBV27; J: TRBJ2-1; CDR3: CASRTRGYEQFF; DNA: TGTGCCAGCAGGACGCGGGGCTATGAGCAGTTCTTC
D: TRBD2; size: NA; V: TRBV9; J: TRBJ2-7; CDR3: CASSIAGGPYEQYF; DNA: TGTGCCAGCAGCATAGCGGGAGGGCCCTACGAGCAGTACTTC
D: TRBD1; size: NA; V: TRBV7-8; J: TRBJ2-5; CDR3: CASTQPQTTGIQETQYF; DNA: TGTGCCAGCACCCAACCCCAGACGACAGGGATCCAAGAGACCCAGTACTTC
D: TRBD1; size: NA; V: TRBV7-9; J: TRBJ2-7; CDR3: CASSLTGTGNHEQYF; DNA: TGTGCCAGCAGCTTAACGGGGACAGGGAACCACGAGCAGTACTTC
D: TRBD1; size: NA; V: TRBV25-1; J: TRBJ2-4; CDR3: CASSELGQGENIQYF; DNA: TGTGCCAGCAGTGAATTAGGGCAGGGGGAAAACATTCAGTACTTC
D: NA; size: NA; V: TRBV4-1; J: TRBJ2-7; CDR3: CASSQNPGMGYEQYF; DNA: TGCGCCAGCAGCCAGAACCCAGGGATGGGTTACGAGCAGTACTTC
D: NA; size: NA; V: TRBV13; J: TRBJ2-3; CDR3: CASSQTDTQYF; DNA: TGTGCCAGCAGCCAAACAGATACGCAGTATTTT
D: TRBD2; size: NA; V: TRBV9; J: TRBJ2-3; CDR3: CASSVGASGREPGADTQYF; DNA: TGTGCCAGCAGCGTAGGCGCTAGCGGGAGGGAGCCAGGTGCAGATACGCAGTATTTT
D: NA; size: NA; V: TRBV29-1; J: TRBJ2-1; CDR3: CSVEGTTTTSSYNEQFF; DNA: TGCAGCGTTGAAGGGACTACTACCACGAGCTCCTACAATGAGCAGTTCTTC
D: NA; size: NA; V: TRBV4-3; J: TRBJ2-7; CDR3: CASSQDFLGEIPYEQYF; DNA: TGCGCCAGCAGCCAAGATTTCTTAGGGGAAATCCCCTACGAGCAGTACTTC
D: TRBD2; size: NA; V: TRBV5-1; J: TRBJ2-3; CDR3: CASSGISTSGTLKADTQYF; DNA: TGCGCCAGCAGCGGAATAAGTACTAGCGGGACTCTGAAGGCAGATACGCAGTATTTT
D: TRBD2; size: few; V: TRBV6-5; J: TRBJ2-1; CDR3: CASSGLAGVFNEQFF; DNA: TGTGCCAGCAGTGGACTAGCGGGAGTTTTTAATGAGCAGTTCTTC
D: NA; size: NA; V: TRBV7-9; J: TRBJ2-7; CDR3: CASSIPAGYEQYF; DNA: TGTGCCAGCAGCATCCCAGCTGGCTACGAGCAGTACTTC
D: TRBD2; size: NA; V: TRBV19; J: TRBJ2-7; CDR3: CASSTSLAGTYEQYF; DNA: TGTGCCAGTAGTACATCTTTAGCGGGTACCTACGAGCAGTACTTC
D: NA; size: NA; V: TRBV13; J: TRBJ2-7; CDR3: CASSLWQDFHEQYF; DNA: TGTGCCAGCAGCTTATGGCAGGACTTCCACGAGCAGTACTTC
D: NA; size: NA; V: TRBV5-8; J: TRBJ2-7; CDR3: CASSQDGLIYVYEQYF; DNA: TGTGCCAGCAGCCAAGACGGACTAATTTACGTCTACGAGCAGTACTTC
D: NA; size: NA; V: TRBV9; J: TRBJ2-2; CDR3: CASTKGSEPKLGRTGELFF; DNA: TGTGCCAGCACAAAGGGGTCTGAGCCTAAACTCGGACGAACCGGGGAGCTGTTTTTT
D: NA; size: NA; V: TRBV29-1; J: TRBJ2-1; CDR3: CSAHRVGGTNEQFF; DNA: TGCAGCGCGCACAGGGTGGGGGGTACGAATGAGCAGTTCTTC
D: TRBD1; size: NA; V: TRBV5-1; J: TRBJ2-2; CDR3: CASSPITGGMAMGVSNTGELFF; DNA: TGCGCCAGCAGCCCGATAACAGGGGGCATGGCGATGGGTGTTTCGAACACCGGGGAGCTGTTTTTT
D: NA; size: NA; V: TRBV7-8; J: TRBJ2-1; CDR3: CASSRPDGLNLWVF; DNA: TGTGCCAGCAGCCGCCCAGACGGACTAAATCTCTGGGTCTTC
D: TRBD1; size: NA; V: TRBV27; J: TRBJ1-2; CDR3: CASSSGVGDRIYGYTF; DNA: TGTGCCAGCAGTTCTGGTGTCGGGGACAGGATCTATGGCTACACCTTC
D: NA; size: NA; V: TRBV28; J: TRBJ2-7; CDR3: CASRAVSYEQYF; DNA: TGTGCCAGCAGGGCAGTCTCCTACGAGCAGTACTTC
D: NA; size: NA; V: TRBV7-8; J: TRBJ2-7; CDR3: CASSLEGSGTYEQYF; DNA: TGTGCCAGCAGCTTAGAGGGTAGCGGCACCTACGAGCAGTACTTC
D: NA; size: NA; V: TRBV5-1; J: TRBJ2-7; CDR3: CASSVAPAYEQYF; DNA: TGCGCCAGCAGCGTAGCGCCAGCCTACGAGCAGTACTTC
D: TRBD1; size: NA; V: TRBV7-9; J: TRBJ2-3; CDR3: CASSLPPPTGVSFTDTQYF; DNA: TGTGCCAGCAGCCTCCCGCCTCCGACAGGGGTTTCATTCACAGATACGCAGTATTTT
D: NA; size: NA; V: TRBV27; J: TRBJ2-5; CDR3: CASSLGTQETQYF; DNA: TGTGCCAGCAGTTTAGGGACCCAAGAGACCCAGTACTTC
D: TRBD2; size: NA; V: TRBV2; J: TRBJ2-3; CDR3: CASRNERGSSTDTQYF; DNA: TGTGCCAGCAGGAACGAGCGGGGATCTAGCACAGATACGCAGTATTTT
D: TRBD2; size: NA; V: TRBV28; J: TRBJ2-5; CDR3: CASSLLAGGSQETQYF; DNA: TGTGCCAGCAGTTTACTCGCGGGAGGATCCCAAGAGACCCAGTACTTC
D: NA; size: NA; V: TRBV9; J: TRBJ2-7; CDR3: CASSVMDTPYEQYF; DNA: TGTGCCAGCAGCGTTATGGACACCCCTTACGAGCAGTACTTC
D: NA; size: NA; V: TRBV29-1; J: TRBJ2-7; CDR3: CSVEDPQGTYEQYF; DNA: TGCAGCGTTGAAGACCCTCAGGGTACCTACGAGCAGTACTTC
D: NA; size: NA; V: TRBV29-1; J: TRBJ2-7; CDR3: CSVVPSASYEQYF; DNA: TGCAGCGTTGTCCCTAGCGCATCCTACGAGCAGTACTTC
D: NA; size: NA; V: TRBV5-5; J: TRBJ1-3; CDR3: CASSQPPANTIYF; DNA: TGTGCCAGCTCCCAGCCCCCTGCAAACACCATATATTTT
D: TRBD2; size: once; V: TRBV27; J: TRBJ2-7; CDR3: CASSFPGRDEQYF; DNA: TGTGCCAGCAGTTTTCCTGGGAGGGACGAGCAGTACTTC
D: TRBD1; size: NA; V: TRBV29-1; J: TRBJ2-5; CDR3: CSVEERGRGRETQYF; DNA: TGCAGCGTTGAAGAACGAGGCAGGGGGCGTGAGACCCAGTACTTC
D: NA; size: NA; V: TRBV6-4; J: TRBJ2-1; CDR3: CASSDSDRGFRNEQFF; DNA: TGTGCCAGCAGTGACTCAGATCGGGGGTTTAGGAATGAGCAGTTCTTC
D: TRBD2; size: NA; V: TRBV15; J: TRBJ2-7; CDR3: CATSNGAGGPYEQYF; DNA: TGTGCCACCAGTAACGGGGCGGGAGGGCCCTACGAGCAGTACTTC
D: TRBD2; size: NA; V: TRBV11-2; J: TRBJ2-7; CDR3: CASSSTSGNAYEQYF; DNA: TGTGCCAGCAGCTCGACTAGCGGGAACGCATACGAGCAGTACTTC
D: NA; size: NA; V: TRBV5-5; J: TRBJ2-7; CDR3: CASSATGHSYEQYF; DNA: TGTGCCAGCAGCGCTACGGGACACAGTTACGAGCAGTACTTC
D: TRBD2; size: NA; V: TRBV5-4; J: TRBJ2-1; CDR3: CASTPTSGTFREQFF; DNA: TGTGCCAGCACACCGACTAGCGGGACTTTCCGAGAGCAGTTCTTC
D: TRBD1; size: NA; V: TRBV2; J: TRBJ2-7; CDR3: CASSRRGHSPLYEQYF; DNA: TGTGCCAGCTCTCGAAGGGGGCACTCCCCCCTGTACGAGCAGTACTTC
D: TRBD2; size: NA; V: TRBV6-5; J: TRBJ2-7; CDR3: CASSYSVTGGGYEQYF; DNA: TGTGCCAGCAGTTACTCGGTGACGGGAGGAGGGTACGAGCAGTACTTC
D: NA; size: NA; V: TRBV27; J: TRBJ2-7; CDR3: CASSSNPSYEQYF; DNA: TGTGCCAGCAGCTCGAACCCTTCCTACGAGCAGTACTTC
D: NA; size: NA; V: TRBV12-5; J: TRBJ2-2; CDR3: CASGPGFGELFF; DNA: TGTGCTAGTGGCCCTGGGTTCGGGGAGCTGTTTTTT
D: TRBD1; size: NA; V: TRBV7-9; J: TRBJ2-5; CDR3: CASSFRDRLETQYF; DNA: TGTGCCAGCAGCTTCAGGGACAGGCTAGAGACCCAGTACTTC